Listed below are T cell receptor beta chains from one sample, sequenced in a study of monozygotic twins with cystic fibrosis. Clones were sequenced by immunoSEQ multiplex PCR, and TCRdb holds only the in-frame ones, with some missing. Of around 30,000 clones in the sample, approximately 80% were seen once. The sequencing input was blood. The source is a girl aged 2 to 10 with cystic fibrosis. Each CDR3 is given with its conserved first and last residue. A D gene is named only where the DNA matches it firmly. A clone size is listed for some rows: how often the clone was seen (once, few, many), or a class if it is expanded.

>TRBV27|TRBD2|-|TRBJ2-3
TGTGCCAGCAGTTTTACCCTGACTAGCGGGAGGGTATCAGATACGCAGTATTTT
CASSFTLTSGRVSDTQYF
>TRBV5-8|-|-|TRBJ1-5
TGTGCCAGCAGCCACCCGGGAGAGGACAACTTTCAGCCCCAGCATTTT
CASSHPGEDNFQPQHF
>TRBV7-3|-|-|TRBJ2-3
TGTGCCAGCAGCTTACTCCCTCTCGATACGCAGTATTTT
CASSLLPLDTQYF
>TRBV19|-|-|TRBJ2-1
TGTGCCAGTAGTATAAGCTCGGACCTAAGGAACCATCGGAATGAGCAGTTCTTC
CASSISSDLRNHRNEQFF
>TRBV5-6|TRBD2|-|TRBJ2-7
TGTGCCAGCAGCGATACTAGCGGGAGAACCTACGAGCAGTACTTC
CASSDTSGRTYEQYF
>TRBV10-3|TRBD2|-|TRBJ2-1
TGTGCCATCAGTGCAGCCGGGACTAGCGGGAGTGCCTACAATGAGCAGTTCTTC
CAISAAGTSGSAYNEQFF
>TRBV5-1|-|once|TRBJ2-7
TGCGCCAGCAGCTTGCGGGGGAGCGAGCAGTACTTC
CASSLRGSEQYF
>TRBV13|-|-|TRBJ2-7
TGTGCCAGCAGCTCAGGAAAGAGCTCCTACGAGCAGTACTTC
CASSSGKSSYEQYF
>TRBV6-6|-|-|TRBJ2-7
TGTGCCAGCAGTAGCGAGAGCTACGAGCAGTACTTC
CASSSESYEQYF
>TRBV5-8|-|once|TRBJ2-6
TGTGCCAGCAGCTTGGTCTCTGGGGCCAACGTCCTGACTTTC
CASSLVSGANVLTF
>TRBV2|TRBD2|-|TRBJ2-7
TGTGCCAGGGAAGCGGGCGGGAGTTCCTACGAGCAGTACTTC
CAREAGGSSYEQYF
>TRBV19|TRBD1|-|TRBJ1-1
TGTGCCTCAGGGGGCGTGAACACTGAAGCTTTCTTT
CASGGVNTEAFF
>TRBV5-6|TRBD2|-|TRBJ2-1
TGTGCCAGCAGTTTCCCTTTAGGACTAGCGGGAGAGGGGGAGCAGTTCTTC
CASSFPLGLAGEGEQFF
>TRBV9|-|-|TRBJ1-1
TGTGCCAGCAGCGTAGGTCTGGGGGGCACTGAAGCTTTCTTT
CASSVGLGGTEAFF
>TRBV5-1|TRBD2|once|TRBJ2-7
TGCGCCAGCAGGGCGACTAGCGGGGGAAGCTCCTACGAGCAGTACTTC
CASRATSGGSSYEQYF
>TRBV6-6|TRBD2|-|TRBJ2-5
TGTGCCAGCACCAATTCCGCTAGCGGGAGACGGGAGACCCAGTACTTC
CASTNSASGRRETQYF
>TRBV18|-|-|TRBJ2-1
TGTGCCAGCTCACCGGGACTCTCCTACAATGAGCAGTTCTTC
CASSPGLSYNEQFF
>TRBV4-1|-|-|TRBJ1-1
TGCGCCAGCATGGGGGGGCCAACTGAAGCTTTCTTT
CASMGGPTEAFF
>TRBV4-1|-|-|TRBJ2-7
TGCGCCAGCAGCCTAGTGGAGGGACTCTCCTACGAGCAGTACTTC
CASSLVEGLSYEQYF
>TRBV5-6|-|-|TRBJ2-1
TGTGCCAGCAGCTTGGGGATCTCCTACAATGAGCAGTTCTTC
CASSLGISYNEQFF
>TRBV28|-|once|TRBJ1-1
TGTGCCAGCAGTGTTCCGGGACAAGTCACTGAAGCTTTCTTT
CASSVPGQVTEAFF
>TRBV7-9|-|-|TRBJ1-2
TGTGCCAGCAGCTTGGACGGCTACACCTTC
CASSLDGYTF
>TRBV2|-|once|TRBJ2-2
TGTGCCAGCACCTTGTCTGAGGGGCTGATAACCGGGGAGCTGTTTTTT
CASTLSEGLITGELFF
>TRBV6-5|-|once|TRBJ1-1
TGTGCCAGCAGTTACACGGGACGGATGAACACTGAAGCTTTCTTT
CASSYTGRMNTEAFF
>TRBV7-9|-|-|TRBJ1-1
TGTGCCAGCAGCTTAGGTTTCCACACTGAAGCTTTCTTT
CASSLGFHTEAFF
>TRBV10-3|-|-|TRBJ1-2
TGTGCCATCAGTGAGTCGACGGCGTATGGCTACACCTTC
CAISESTAYGYTF
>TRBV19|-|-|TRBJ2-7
TGTGCCAGTAGAGAGGGGCACTCCTACGAGCAGTACTTC
CASREGHSYEQYF
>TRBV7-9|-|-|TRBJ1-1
TGTGCCAGCAGCCCGGTGGACACTGAAGCTTTCTTT
CASSPVDTEAFF
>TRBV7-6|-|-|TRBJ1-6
TGTGCCAGCAGCTTACCACGAGGCGAACAGGGCAATCCACCCCTCCACTTT
CASSLPRGEQGNPPLHF
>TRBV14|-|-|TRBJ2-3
TGTGAGGAGGGCCTCACAGATACGCAGTATTTT
CEEGLTDTQYF
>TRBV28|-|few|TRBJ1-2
TGTGCCAGCACCGAAGCTAACTATGGCTACACCTTC
CASTEANYGYTF
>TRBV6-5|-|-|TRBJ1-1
TGTGCCAGCAGTTACTTGGCGACAGTGAACACTGAAGCTTTCTTT
CASSYLATVNTEAFF
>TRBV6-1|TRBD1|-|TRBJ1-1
TGTGCCAGCAGTGAATCTGGGACAGTAAACACTGAAGCTTTCTTT
CASSESGTVNTEAFF
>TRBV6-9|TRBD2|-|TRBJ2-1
TGTGCCAGCAGTTATGAGGCGGGAGCCAGTGAGCAGTTCTTC
CASSYEAGASEQFF
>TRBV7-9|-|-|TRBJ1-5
TGTGCCAGCAGCTTCGGACAGAGTAATCAGCCCCAGCATTTT
CASSFGQSNQPQHF
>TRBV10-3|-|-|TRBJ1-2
TGTGCCATCAGTGAGTCGACAGCATATGGCTACACCTTC
CAISESTAYGYTF
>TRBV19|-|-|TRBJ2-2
TGTGCCAGTAGGATTACCGGGGAGCTGTTTTTT
CASRITGELFF
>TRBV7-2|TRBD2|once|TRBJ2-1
TGTGCCAGCAGAACGAGCGGGAGGACTAACCTCAACAATGAGCAGTTCTTC
CASRTSGRTNLNNEQFF
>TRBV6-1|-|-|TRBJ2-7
TGTGCCAGTAATCAGGGGTACGAGCAGTACTTC
CASNQGYEQYF
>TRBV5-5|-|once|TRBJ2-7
TGTGCCAGCAGCTTGGATTGGAACTCCTACGAGCAGTACTTC
CASSLDWNSYEQYF
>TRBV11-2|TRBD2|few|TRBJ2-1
TGTGCCAGCAGCTTAGCCGCGGGAGCCTCCTTTGCCTACAATGAGCAGTTCTTC
CASSLAAGASFAYNEQFF
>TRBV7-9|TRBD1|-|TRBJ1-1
TGTGCCAGCAGCCCAAGGGCAGGGGGGGCCTCCACTGAAGCTTTCTTT
CASSPRAGGASTEAFF
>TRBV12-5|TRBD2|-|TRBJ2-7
TGTGCTAGTGGTTTGGCGAGCGGGGGATCCTCCTACGAGCAGTACTTC
CASGLASGGSSYEQYF
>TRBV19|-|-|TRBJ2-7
TGTGCCAGTAGCCCCGGACAGCTTTCCAACGAGCAGTACTTC
CASSPGQLSNEQYF
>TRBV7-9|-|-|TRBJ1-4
TGTGCCAGCAGCGACCTTATCCAGGGAGAGAAACTGTTTTTT
CASSDLIQGEKLFF
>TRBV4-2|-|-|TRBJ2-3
TGTGCCAGCAGCCAGGATCCGGGACCAACTAGCACAGATACGCAGTATTTT
CASSQDPGPTSTDTQYF
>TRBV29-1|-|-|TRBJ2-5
TGCAGCGTTGAGGCCTATTGGCGGGAAGAGACCCAGTACTTC
CSVEAYWREETQYF
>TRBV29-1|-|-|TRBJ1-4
TGCAGCGTTATGTATGTCGATAATGAAAAACTGTTTTTT
CSVMYVDNEKLFF
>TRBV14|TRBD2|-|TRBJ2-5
TGTGCCAGCAGCTTCCGACTAGCGGGAGTACTTGGGGAGACCCAGTACTTC
CASSFRLAGVLGETQYF
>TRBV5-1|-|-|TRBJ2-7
TGCGCCAGCAGCTCGTCCTACGAGCAGTACTTC
CASSSSYEQYF
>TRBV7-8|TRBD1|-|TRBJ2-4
TGTGCCAGCAGCTGGGACAGGCTGGGTAACATTCAGTACTTC
CASSWDRLGNIQYF